The 22 T cell receptor beta chains presented below share a single source sample, sequenced in a study of OX40 agonist ivuxolimab in advanced cancers. Assay: immunoSEQ multiplex PCR; the TCRdb copy retains only in-frame clones and omits some. The sample shows tens of thousands of clones, 90% to 95% of them seen only once. The sample consisted of CD4+ or CD8+ T cells sorted from blood, taken in a trial of the OX40 agonist ivuxolimab. These receptors all stem from an adult with an advanced solid tumor such as melanoma, head and neck, liver or kidney cancer.

The chain recombines TRBV4-1 with TRBJ2-1; D is unresolved. Trimming shortened V by 2 bases and J by 5 bases, and 4 bases separated the two germline ends. The CDR3 loop spans 12 amino acids. Germline lookup yields CDR1 MGHRA and CDR2 YSYEKL. The CDR3 DNA reads as TGCGCCAGCAGCCAATCCGACAATGAGCAGTTCTTC. Translating it yields CASSQSDNEQFF.

J is TRBJ2-3 and V is TRBV4-1; TRBD2 matches 12 bases. V trimming: 4 bases; J trimming: 3 bases; junction bases outside the gene matches: 2. The CDR3 spans 15 residues. Germline-derived CDR1 and CDR2 are MGHRA and YSYEKL. The DNA of the CDR3 is TGCGCCAGCAGCCGGACTAGCGGGGCTACAGATACGCAGTATTTT. The encoded protein is CASSRTSGATDTQYF.

The gene calls are TRBV14 and TRBJ2-7, with 14 nucleotides matching TRBD2. The CDR3 runs 13 residues. V was clipped by 5 bases and J by 7 bases; unmatched bases: 1. The germline CDR1 and CDR2 sequences are SGHDN and FVKESK. The CDR3 reads CASSWTSGREQYF. The CDR3 DNA sequence: TGTGCCAGCAGCTGGACTAGCGGGAGGGAGCAGTACTTC.

This clone was detected only a few times. The chain carries TRBV10-1 and TRBJ1-2; TRBD1 matches at 10 bases. Trimming cost V 4 bases and J 5 bases; bases outside gene matches: 1. Germline CDR1 WNHNN, CDR2 SYGVQD (reference sequence). The CDR3 is 13 residues long. CDR3 sequence reads: CASSGTGGYGYTF. CDR3 DNA: TGCGCCAGCAGTGGGACAGGGGGATATGGCTACACCTTC.

The gene calls are TRBV30 and TRBJ1-3; TRBD1 is a possible D gene (5 bases). CDR1 GTSNPN and CDR2 SVGIG come from the germline V gene (reference sequence). V was pared by 4 bases and J by 2 bases, with 15 bases between. This CDR3 comprises 15 residues. The CDR3 protein is CAWNLYRDAGNTIYF. CDR3 nucleotides: TGTGCCTGGAATTTATATAGGGACGCTGGAAACACCATATATTTT.

In DNA, the CDR3 is TGTGCCACCAGCGCCGAAGACCCCCTAGACAATGAGCAGTTCTTC. Amino acid sequence: CATSAEDPLDNEQFF. The chain combines TRBV15 with TRBJ2-1; D not resolved. V shed 5 bases and J shed 5 bases, with 16 bases lying between them. The CDR3 totals 15 residues. Germline CDR1 and CDR2: LNHNV and YYDKDF (reference sequence). The complete variable domain, with remaining parts taken from reference TRBV15 and TRBJ2-1, reads DAMVIQNPRYQVTQFGKPVTLSCSQTLNHNVMYWYQQKSSQAPKLLFHYYDKDFNNEADTPDNFQSRRPNTSFCFLDIRSPGLGDTAMYLCATSAEDPLDNEQFFGPGTRLTVL.

This chain links TRBV4-1 with TRBJ1-4; the D is unclear. Trimming cost V 1 base and J 4 bases, with 10 bases left between them. The CDR3 contains 15 residues. CDR1 MGHRA and CDR2 YSYEKL come from the germline V gene. The CDR3 region has the DNA TGCGCCAGCAGCCAAGGGGCGGGAAGTAATGAAAAACTGTTTTTT. As protein: CASSQGAGSNEKLFF.

The V gene is TRBV27, the J gene TRBJ1-1; perhaps TRBD1 as D (5 bases). Trimming removed 2 bases at V and 0 bases at J, with 7 bases between. The germline V gene encodes CDR1 MNHEY and CDR2 SMNVEV (reference sequence). This CDR3 is built from 14 residues. The CDR3 DNA is TGTGCCAGCAGTTTAGGGGCCCTGAACACTGAAGCTTTCTTT. It encodes CASSLGALNTEAFF.

The rearrangement uses TRBV6-1 and TRBJ2-5; 8 bases are a match to TRBD2. CDR3 length equals 14 residues. The germline CDR1 and CDR2 sequences are MNHNS and SASEGT. V lost 2 bases and J lost 4; bases outside the gene matches: 3. The CDR3 DNA is TGTGCCAGCAGTGAATTCCTAGCGGGAGAGACCCAGTACTTC. This encodes CASSEFLAGETQYF.

The chain combines TRBV7-3 with TRBJ1-1; D not resolved. Trimming stripped 5 bases from V and 7 bases from J, with 14 bases between. CDR1 and CDR2 (germline): SGHTA, FQGTGA. This CDR3 is 13 amino acids long. The CDR3 reads CASSVGLGGEAFF. The CDR3 DNA follows: TGTGCCAGCAGCGTCGGACTTGGTGGTGAAGCTTTCTTT. The entire variable domain, with the rest obtained from reference TRBV7-3 and TRBJ1-1, is as follows: GAGVSQTPSNKVTEKGKYVELRCDPISGHTALYWYRQSLGQGPEFLIYFQGTGAADDSGLPNDRFFAVRPEGSVSTLKIQRTERGDSAVYLCASSVGLGGEAFFGQGTRLTVV.

The V call is TRBV6-1, the J call TRBJ1-5; D is uncertain. This CDR3 has 16 residues. Trimming shortened V by 2 bases and J by 0 bases, and 11 bases separated the two germline ends. The germline CDR1 and CDR2 sequences are MNHNS and SASEGT. The chain's CDR3 is CASSETQLYSNQPQHF. The CDR3 DNA reads TGTGCCAGCAGTGAAACACAGCTTTATAGCAATCAGCCCCAGCATTTT.

CDR3 sequence (DNA): TGTGCCAGCAGCTTAGGCACAGGGCAGTACTTC. Its protein product is CASSLGTGQYF. The chain employs TRBV7-9 and TRBJ2-7; D is perhaps TRBD1 (5 bases). The CDR3 extends over 11 amino acids. The germline gives CDR1 SEHNR, CDR2 FQNEAQ (reference sequence). V was cut by 1 base and J by 9 bases, with 7 bases left in between.

V and J are TRBV9 and TRBJ2-6; D is unclear. The CDR3 is 13 amino acids. V was cut by 3 bases and J by 1 base, with 2 bases left in between. Looked up from germline, CDR1 is SGDLS and CDR2 is YYNGEE. For the CDR3, the DNA is TGTGCCAGCAGCGGGTCTGGGGCCAACGTCCTGACTTTC. This sequence encodes CASSGSGANVLTF.

The rearrangement joins TRBV27 to TRBJ2-1; no clear D gene. Germline V CDR1 and CDR2: MNHEY, SMNVEV (reference sequence). Trimming stripped 0 bases from V and 4 bases from J, with 7 bases between. The CDR3 covers 14 residues. CDR3 in DNA: TGTGCCAGCAGTTTATCAGGGCCGTACAATGAGCAGTTCTTC. Protein: CASSLSGPYNEQFF.

The chain recombines TRBV4-1 with TRBJ2-3; 7 bases agree with TRBD1. The CDR3 length is 15 residues. Trimming took 7 bases from V and 2 from J; bases not matched to a gene: 9. Germline V lookup: CDR1 MGHRA, CDR2 YSYEKL. The CDR3 sequence is CASTTTGFHTDTQYF. The CDR3 DNA reads TGCGCCAGCACCACGACAGGGTTCCACACAGATACGCAGTATTTT.

The rearrangement uses TRBV27 and TRBJ1-2; D is undetermined. V was clipped by 3 bases and J by 0 bases, with 8 bases between them. The CDR3 contains 14 residues. The germline V gene has CDR1 MNHEY and CDR2 SMNVEV (reference sequence). CDR3 sequence: CASSFTAANYGYTF. CDR3 bases: TGTGCCAGCAGTTTTACGGCAGCTAACTATGGCTACACCTTC.

Here the CDR3 DNA reads TGTGCCAGTAGTATGGCAGGGACAGGGGGTTACGAGCAGTACTTC. Translating gives CASSMAGTGGYEQYF. The chain employs TRBV19 and TRBJ2-7; TRBD1 matches 11 bases. This CDR3 contains 15 residues. CDR1 is LNHDA, CDR2 SQIVND, per germline (reference sequence). The ends lost 3 bases at V and 4 bases at J; junction bases unmatched: 5. The whole variable domain, remainder taken from reference TRBV19 and TRBJ2-7, is DGGITQSPKYLFRKEGQNVTLSCEQNLNHDAMYWYRQDPGQGLRLIYYSQIVNDFQKGDIAEGYSVSREKKESFPLTVTSAQKNPTAFYLCASSMAGTGGYEQYFGPGTRLTVT.

The chain links TRBV27 to TRBJ2-2, with 7 bases matching TRBD1. The V gene's germline CDR1 is MNHEY and CDR2 SMNVEV (reference sequence). Trimming cost V 3 bases and J 1 base; bases outside gene matches: 2. CDR3 size: 15 residues. CDR3 nucleotides: TGTGCCAGCAGTTTTACAGGGGAGAACACCGGGGAGCTGTTTTTT. Amino acids: CASSFTGENTGELFF.

The chain recombines TRBV2 with TRBJ2-2, with D possibly TRBD2 on 6 matching bases. This CDR3 has 16 amino acids. V was clipped by 8 bases and J by 7 bases, with 23 bases between them. From germline, CDR1 is SNHLY and CDR2 FYNNEI. The CDR3 coding sequence is TGTGCCAGCGGGTGGGGGGACTCCCAAATGGTCGGGGAGCTGTTTTTT. This gives the protein CASGWGDSQMVGELFF.

The chain carries TRBV6-5 and TRBJ1-6; D is unclear. The CDR3 sequence is 13 residues long. V lost 0 bases to trimming and J lost 7 bases, with 4 bases between them. Per germline, CDR1 MNHEY and CDR2 SVGAGI. CDR3 sequence: CASSYSQNSPLHF. In DNA form, the CDR3 reads TGTGCCAGCAGTTACTCACAGAATTCACCCCTCCACTTT.

The rearrangement uses TRBV27 and TRBJ2-1; 12 nucleotides agree with TRBD2. CDR1 MNHEY and CDR2 SMNVEV come from the germline V gene (reference sequence). With V trimmed by 10 bases and J by 8 bases, 9 bases remained unmatched. This CDR3 comprises 14 residues. The CDR3 spells CAISRLAGVHEQFF. The CDR3 nucleotides are TGTGCCATCTCGAGACTAGCGGGAGTACATGAGCAGTTCTTC.

The chain links TRBV10-2 to TRBJ2-2, with 9 bases identical to TRBD1. There are 13 residues in the CDR3. Germline CDR1 WSHSY, CDR2 SAAADI. With V trimmed by 6 bases and J by 7 bases, 3 bases remained unmatched. The CDR3 bases are TGCGCCAGCAGACAGGGGGCGGGCGGGGAGCTGTTTTTT. This encodes CASRQGAGGELFF.